This paragraph reports one TCR beta chain. V lost 6 bases and J lost 0, with 9 bases in between. This CDR3 spans 13 amino acids. Germline assignment: CDR1 MNHEY and CDR2 SMNVEV (reference sequence). This table comes from immunoSEQ multiplex PCR, and its TCRdb copy is limited to in-frame clones, with some not included. Of tens of thousands of clones in the sample, approximately 83% were seen once. The data stem from a study of T cell responses to AZD1222 COVID-19 vaccine. This chain links TRBV27 with TRBJ2-7; no firm D call. Sequencing was performed on peripheral blood, taken 28 days after the second AZD1222 dose. The receptor's source is an adult who received the AZD1222 COVID-19 vaccine. In DNA, the CDR3 is TGTGCCAGCAGGGGGATACTCTCCTACGAGCAGTACTTC. Its protein is CASRGILSYEQYF.